The 3 T cell receptor beta chains in this list originate from one sample, sequenced in a study of breast tumors, draining lymph nodes, adjacent tissues (dated by TCRdb to about 2016). Libraries came from multiplex PCR. This sample was sequenced with an Illumina HiSeq 2000. The raw public reads went through TCRdb reprocessing: fastp at Q25, MiXCR clone calling, in-frame beta chains kept. Duplicate CDR3 protein sequences are folded into a single record with the most common DNA and genes. Counted in this sample were about 230,000 distinct CDR3 sequences; approximately 29% of them appeared once. The ten largest clones represent 1.2% to 1.5% of the sample. The axillary draining lymph nodes of breast cancer patients were the source of the lymph node samples. The sequenced material came from axillary lymph node tissue. The receptors were gathered from a female donor with breast cancer. Some clones in this sample may be carry-over from other donors' samples.

This chain joins TRBV20-1 and TRBJ2-3, with 13 bases fitting TRBD2. Trimming cost V 3 bases and J 2 bases; bases outside gene matches: 8. Germline lookup yields CDR1 DFQATT and CDR2 SNEGSKA (reference sequence). The CDR3 is made up of 17 amino acids. CDR3 sequence (DNA): TGCAGTGCTAGGGATTTGACTAGCGGGAGGTACACAGATACGCAGTATTTT. Its translation is CSARDLTSGRYTDTQYF.

This clonotype was detected only a few times. A much larger clonotype is one base distant, so this may be a read error. The chain combines TRBV7-9 with TRBJ2-1, with 13 bases matching TRBD2. The CDR3 loop spans 15 amino acids. Germline CDR1 SEHNR, CDR2 FQNEAQ (reference sequence). The CDR3 DNA reads as TGTGCCAGCAGCGGGACTAGCGGGATGCGGGATGAGCAGTCCTTC. Translated, it gives CASSGTSGMRDEQSF.

The chain couples TRBV18 to TRBJ2-1, with 9 bases matching TRBD2. Germline V gives CDR1 KGHSH, CDR2 LQKENI. After removal of 2 bases from V and 6 bases from J, the junction contained 5 bases not matched to a gene. The CDR3 contains 15 residues. CDR3 region: CASSPSAGGFNEQFF. For the CDR3, the DNA is TGTGCCAGCTCACCATCAGCGGGAGGCTTCAATGAGCAGTTCTTC.